This T cell receptor (beta chain) was captured by sequencing in a study of cytomegalovirus exposure and HLA in healthy donors. General study findings and limits: Across donors, most TCRs were seen rarely, yet some public ones were widespread.

Comment on this clone: Its antigen remains unidentified.

Losses at the gene ends were 8 bases for V and 5 bases for J; bases not matched to a gene: 7. Germline loops: CDR1 MNHEY, CDR2 SVGAGI. The CDR3 runs 13 residues. PCR used 60 Vbeta primers and 13 Jbeta primers. Measured with immunoSEQ multiplex PCR; TCRdb has only the in-frame clones, and not every one. Found here are around 270,000 clones, over 70% of them singletons; the top ten hold about 0.28%. This clonotype originated in a girl aged 2-10 years in good health and CMV-seronegative. The chain is built from TRBV6-5 and TRBJ1-2, with 8 bases aligning to TRBD1. Sequenced material: PBMCs. The CDR3: CASVLGQVYGYTF. The CDR3 bases are TGTGCCAGCGTGCTGGGACAGGTATATGGCTACACCTTC.